Shown below are 27 T cell receptor beta chains from a single sample sequenced in a study of T cells in localized non-small cell lung cancer. TCRdb keeps only in-frame clones here, not all; method: immunoSEQ multiplex PCR. The table lists about 23,000 clones, more than 85% of them singletons, with over 25% in the top ten. The sequencing used peripheral blood, collected before any cancer treatment. The origin of the receptors is a male donor aged 60 or older with stage I squamous cell lung carcinoma.

The CDR3 DNA follows: TGTGCCAGCAGCAAACAGGGTGGGAATACTGAAGCTTTCTTT. It encodes CASSKQGGNTEAFF. The gene calls are TRBV11-2 and TRBJ1-1; tentative D call: TRBD1 (6 bases). This CDR3 contains 14 residues. The germline V gene encodes CDR1 SGHAT and CDR2 FQNNGV. Between the trimmed V and J ends, which lost 5 bases and 5 bases, there was a span of 15 bases.

The chain combines TRBV9 with TRBJ2-5, with TRBD2 identical over 10 bases. The CDR3 contains 16 residues. Trimming cost V 0 bases and J 4 bases; bases outside gene matches: 6. In germline, CDR1 is SGDLS, CDR2 YYNGEE. The CDR3, as DNA: TGTGCCAGCAGCGTAGGCCTAGCGGGAGTGGGAGAGACCCAGTACTTC. Translating gives CASSVGLAGVGETQYF.

The chain employs TRBV5-1 and TRBJ2-2; 10 bases agree with TRBD2. V shed 0 bases, J shed 1 base, and the junction held 6 bases outside the gene matches. Looked up from germline, CDR1 is SGHRS and CDR2 is YFSETQ. The CDR3 runs 18 residues. CDR3 protein: CASSLDASGGRNTGELFF. The CDR3 DNA follows: TGCGCCAGCAGCTTGGACGCTAGCGGGGGCCGGAACACCGGGGAGCTGTTTTTT.

The chain joins TRBV19 to TRBJ2-1, with 7 bases matching TRBD1. Germline CDR1 and CDR2: LNHDA and SQIVND (reference sequence). With V trimmed by 3 bases and J by 7 bases, 12 bases remained unmatched. This CDR3 has 16 amino acids. CDR3 DNA: TGTGCCAGTAGTATGCTTCCGGGACAGCAAAGGAATGAGCAGTTCTTC. The encoded protein is CASSMLPGQQRNEQFF.

The chain's CDR3 is CASSPGAHTDTQYF. The CDR3 coding sequence is TGTGCCAGCAGCCCAGGGGCGCACACAGATACGCAGTATTTT. The rearrangement links TRBV9 to TRBJ2-3, with TRBD1 as a possible D gene (6 bases). The V and J ends lost 4 bases and 2 bases respectively, with 11 bases between them. CDR3 length: 14 residues. Germline lookup yields CDR1 SGDLS and CDR2 YYNGEE.

This clone was found once. This rearrangement joins TRBV6-5 to TRBJ2-7; D may be TRBD1 (5 bases). Trimming pared 4 bases from V and 3 bases from J, leaving 7 bases between. The germline V gene encodes CDR1 MNHEY and CDR2 SVGAGI. There are 12 residues in the CDR3. DNA of the CDR3: TGTGCCAGCAGTTTGGGGCACTACGAGCAGTACTTC. The encoded protein is CASSLGHYEQYF.

The rearrangement uses TRBV30 and TRBJ1-1; no clear D gene. The germline V and J ends were trimmed by 0 bases and 1 base, with 12 bases remaining between them. Germline CDR1 and CDR2: GTSNPN and SVGIG (reference sequence). There are 15 residues in the CDR3. CDR3 nucleotide sequence: TGTGCCTGGAGTGTTATAGGATTGAGGAACACTGAAGCTTTCTTT. As protein: CAWSVIGLRNTEAFF. Combining the CDR3 with reference TRBV30 and TRBJ1-1 gives the whole variable domain SQTIHQWPATLVQPVGSPLSLECTVEGTSNPNLYWYRQAAGRGLQLLFYSVGIGQISSEVPQNLSASRPQDRQFILSSKKLLLSDSGFYLCAWSVIGLRNTEAFFGQGTRLTVV.

The rearrangement links TRBV27 to TRBJ1-4; no firm D call. Trimming cost V 6 bases and J 6 bases, with 17 bases left between them. Germline V CDR1 and CDR2: MNHEY, SMNVEV (reference sequence). There are 15 residues in the CDR3. The CDR3 nucleotides are TGTGCCAGCAGCCGAGGGCGGCAGCTAGATGAAAAACTGTTTTTT. Its protein product is CASSRGRQLDEKLFF.

This clone was found once. The chain uses TRBV5-5 and TRBJ2-1; D is perhaps TRBD2 (6 bases). Trimming took 0 bases from V and 8 from J, leaving 24 bases between them. The CDR3 loop spans 18 amino acids. The germline gives CDR1 SGHKS, CDR2 YYEKEE (reference sequence). The CDR3: CASSLDWGRLDFSDEQFF. CDR3 bases: TGTGCCAGCAGCTTGGACTGGGGTAGACTAGATTTTTCTGATGAGCAGTTCTTC.

This clone was detected only once. The V call is TRBV21-1, the J call TRBJ2-7; TRBD1, the D gene given by the table, was not confirmed from the DNA. TRBV21-1 is a documented pseudogene. The CDR3 has 16 amino acids. The CDR3 reads CASTQTRQGNPYEQYF. CDR3 DNA sequence: TGTGCCAGCACCCAAACTCGACAGGGGAATCCCTACGAGCAGTACTTC.

The chain joins TRBV18 to TRBJ2-1; 9 nucleotides line up with TRBD1. This CDR3 contains 19 residues. Unmatched junction bases numbered 14, after V lost 3 bases and J lost 2 bases. Looked up from germline, CDR1 is KGHSH and CDR2 is LQKENI. The CDR3 DNA follows: TGTGCCAGCTCACCCTTGACGGACAGGGGCCTTAGGGCCTACAATGAGCAGTTCTTC. It translates to CASSPLTDRGLRAYNEQFF.

The chain links TRBV6-1 to TRBJ2-2; D uncertain. CDR1 is MNHNS and CDR2 is SASEGT in the germline V gene. The V gene lost 4 bases and the J gene lost 3 bases, with 15 bases spanning the gap. CDR3 length: 16 amino acids. The CDR3 reads CASSGGRAPHTGELFF. CDR3 coding DNA: TGTGCCAGCAGTGGAGGCCGGGCCCCACACACCGGGGAGCTGTTTTTT.

J is TRBJ2-5 and V is TRBV20-1; D may be TRBD1 (6 bases). Near its end, the DNA agrees better with TRBJ2-7, so the J call may be wrong. The CDR3 is 11 amino acids. The germline gives CDR1 DFQATT, CDR2 SNEGSKA (reference sequence). Here the CDR3 reads CSAGGSYEQYF. CDR3 coding DNA: TGCAGTGCAGGGGGCTCCTACGAGCAGTACTTC.

The chain couples TRBV13 to TRBJ2-5, with 14 bases that match TRBD2. CDR3 length: 19 residues. Germline V gives CDR1 PRHDT, CDR2 FYEKMQ (reference sequence). V gave up 5 bases and J gave up 5 bases; unmatched junction bases: 16. The CDR3 DNA follows: TGTGCCAGCAGCAGAGTCGTGGGACTAGCGGGAGTTCAGGGGGAGACCCAGTACTTC. As protein: CASSRVVGLAGVQGETQYF.

The chain employs TRBV6-4 and TRBJ2-7; weak D call: TRBD2 (5 bases). V gave up 2 bases and J gave up 7 bases, with 12 bases separating them. Per the germline V gene, CDR1 is MRHNA and CDR2 is SNTAGT. The CDR3 loop spans 13 amino acids. CDR3 in amino acids: CASSDGMAGEQYF. The CDR3 nucleotides are TGTGCCAGCAGTGACGGGATGGCGGGTGAGCAGTACTTC.

The V gene is TRBV9, the J gene TRBJ2-7; the D gene could be TRBD1 or TRBD2 (7 bases each). Germline V gene data show CDR1 as SGDLS and CDR2 as YYNGEE. The V end was cut by 4 bases, the J end by 6 bases, with 23 bases between. The CDR3 runs to 16 residues. CDR3 protein: CASSPGGGGVVGEQYF. CDR3 nucleotides: TGTGCCAGCAGCCCCGGGGGAGGGGGCGTAGTAGGCGAGCAGTACTTC.

About this clone itself: The germline gene is not matched at one end of the junction; a read error may be the cause. The chain carries TRBV5-1 and TRBJ2-1; D may be TRBD1 (6 bases). This CDR3 contains 15 residues. Germline V lookup: CDR1 SGHRS, CDR2 YFSETQ. The CDR3 protein is CASSTYDRSFNEQFF. CDR3 DNA: TGCGCCAGCAGCACCTATGACAGGTCCTTCAATGAGCAGTTCTTC.

The J gene is TRBJ1-6, the V gene TRBV7-2; D not certain. Germline CDR1 and CDR2: SGHTA and FQGNSA. The CDR3 loop spans 15 amino acids. V was cut by 3 bases and J by 4 bases, with 10 bases left in between. Here the CDR3 reads CASSLGGVYNSPLHF. For the CDR3, the DNA is TGTGCCAGCAGCTTGGGTGGAGTTTATAATTCACCCCTCCACTTT.

This chain joins TRBV6-5 and TRBJ2-1; a possible D gene is TRBD1 (5 bases). CDR1 and CDR2 (germline): MNHEY, SVGAGI. Trimming cost V 6 bases and J 9 bases, with 18 bases left between them. The CDR3 runs 14 residues. CDR3 residues: CASSPAGAASEQFF. In DNA form, the CDR3 reads TGTGCCAGCAGCCCGGCTGGGGCCGCCTCTGAGCAGTTCTTC.

This clone is a singleton in its sample. The gene calls are TRBV7-3 and TRBJ2-3, with 9 bases matching TRBD2. The CDR3 consists of 14 residues. Germline lookup yields CDR1 SGHTA and CDR2 FQGTGA. Trimming removed 4 bases from V and 10 bases from J; junction bases left unmatched: 9. CDR3 nucleotide sequence: TGTGCCAGCAGCTCATCAGCGGGGGGCCGACCGCAGTATTTT. The encoded protein is CASSSSAGGRPQYF.

This clone has just a few counts. J is TRBJ1-6 and V is TRBV2; no reliable D call. The CDR3 has 13 residues. Trimming pared 2 bases from V and 8 bases from J, leaving 7 bases between. CDR1 is SNHLY and CDR2 is FYNNEI in the germline V gene. The chain's CDR3 is CASSEYLDSPLHF. The CDR3 nucleotides are TGTGCCAGCAGTGAATATTTGGATTCACCCCTCCACTTT.

The chain is built from TRBV5-1 and TRBJ2-1; D gene ambiguous. The CDR3 length is 14 residues. The V gene lost 1 base and the J gene lost 3 bases, with 8 bases spanning the gap. CDR1 and CDR2 from the germline V gene are SGHRS and YFSETQ. The CDR3 reads CASSLPSIYNEQFF. The CDR3 DNA is TGCGCCAGCAGCTTGCCTTCAATCTACAATGAGCAGTTCTTC.

The chain joins TRBV10-3 to TRBJ1-3; D is ambiguous. Between the trimmed V and J ends, which lost 10 bases and 4 bases, there was a span of 8 bases. The length of the CDR3 is 11 residues. Germline CDR1 ENHRY, CDR2 SYGVKD. The CDR3: CATGFGNTIYF. The DNA for the CDR3 is TGTGCCACGGGGTTCGGAAACACCATATATTTT.

The J gene is TRBJ1-2, the V gene TRBV11-2, with D possibly being TRBD1 (5 bases). The CDR3 totals 13 residues. The germline V gene has CDR1 SGHAT and CDR2 FQNNGV. Trimming removed 5 bases from V and 2 bases from J, with 9 bases in between. In DNA form, the CDR3 reads TGTGCCAGCAGCGGATCAGGGAACTATGGCTACACCTTC. Its translation: CASSGSGNYGYTF.

The chain has TRBV5-1 and TRBJ2-7; D is tentatively TRBD1 or TRBD2 (6 bases each). This CDR3 spans 16 amino acids. The V gene lost 1 base and the J gene lost 4 bases, with 18 bases spanning the gap. Germline CDR1 reads SGHRS; CDR2 reads YFSETQ. In DNA form, the CDR3 reads TGCGCCAGCAGCTTGTTAACTAGCTCCCAGGGGTACGAGCAGTACTTC. Its protein is CASSLLTSSQGYEQYF.

The chain is built from TRBV4-1 and TRBJ1-5; D is possibly TRBD1 (6 bases). The CDR3 runs to 15 residues. Trimming left V 2 bases short and J 7 bases short, with 15 bases between. Germline V gene data show CDR1 as MGHRA and CDR2 as YSYEKL. The DNA for the CDR3 is TGCGCCAGCAGCCAAAGGAACAGGGCTGACCAGCCCCAGCATTTT. Translating it yields CASSQRNRADQPQHF.

The rearrangement links TRBV2 to TRBJ2-2; no clear D gene. Germline CDR1 is SNHLY and CDR2 is FYNNEI. Trimming removed 6 bases at V and 4 bases at J, with 12 bases between. CDR3 size: 14 residues. Written as DNA, the CDR3 is TGTGCCAGCAGGTCTGTGTATTCCACCGGGGAGCTGTTTTTT. Translating gives CASRSVYSTGELFF.